This TCR beta chain stems from a study of T cell responses to AZD1222 COVID-19 vaccine. Profiled with immunoSEQ multiplex PCR; TCRdb holds only in-frame clones, not every one. The repertoire consists of 130,000 to 150,000 clones, with roughly 87% occurring once and the leading ten covering approximately 5.1%. CDR1 and CDR2 (germline): MNHEY, SVGAGI. This CDR3 contains 14 residues. Trimming took 6 bases from V and 0 from J, leaving 12 bases between them. The sequenced sample was peripheral blood, obtained 28 days after the second dose of the MenACWY control vaccine. The clonotype comes from an adult who received the MenACWY meningococcal vaccine as a control. This chain links TRBV6-5 with TRBJ2-7; TRBD2 is a possible D gene (7 bases). Written as DNA, the CDR3 is TGTGCCAGCAGGCGGGGGCGGAACTCCTACGAGCAGTACTTC. Amino acids: CASRRGRNSYEQYF.